These 27 T cell receptor beta chains share one sample of origin, sequenced in a study of cytomegalovirus exposure and HLA in healthy donors. The PCR ran on 60 Vbeta and 13 Jbeta primers. The table came from immunoSEQ multiplex PCR; TCRdb's copy has only in-frame clones and leaves some out. The sample shows 100,000 to 150,000 clones, 78% of them seen only once. Specimen: PBMCs. These receptors were obtained from a man in his forties in good health and CMV-seronegative.

J is TRBJ2-5 and V is TRBV6-5, with a tentative D call TRBD2 (5 bases). The V gene's germline CDR1 is MNHEY and CDR2 SVGAGI. This CDR3 region has 15 residues. V shed 7 bases and J shed 1 base, with 16 bases lying between them. CDR3 coding DNA: TGTGCCAGCACCACAGACCCCGCGGGCCAAGAGACCCAGTACTTC. This codes for CASTTDPAGQETQYF.

V is TRBV5-1 and J is TRBJ2-2; TRBD1 matches at 8 bases. Germline CDR1 is SGHRS and CDR2 is YFSETQ. J lost 5 bases, V lost 4 bases, and 13 bases had no gene match. The CDR3 sequence is 17 residues long. CDR3 protein: CASSPDGTGRGTGELFF. CDR3 bases: TGCGCCAGCAGCCCCGACGGGACAGGAAGGGGGACCGGGGAGCTGTTTTTT.

The chain joins TRBV11-3 to TRBJ1-4, with a weak D call TRBD1 (5 bases). This CDR3 spans 15 amino acids. V was cut by 0 bases and J by 5 bases, with 10 bases left in between. Germline V gene data show CDR1 as SGHNT and CDR2 as YENEEA. DNA of the CDR3: TGTGCCAGCAGCTTAGATGGGGGGGAGAATGAAAAACTGTTTTTT. It codes for CASSLDGGENEKLFF.

The chain joins TRBV9 to TRBJ2-7; the D is unclear. Germline assignment: CDR1 SGDLS and CDR2 YYNGEE. The CDR3 extends over 15 amino acids. V dropped 0 bases and J dropped 2 bases, with 12 bases sitting between them. The CDR3 is CASSVEPQSPYEQYF. Written as DNA, the CDR3 is TGTGCCAGCAGCGTAGAGCCCCAAAGTCCCTACGAGCAGTACTTC.

This clone is a singleton in its sample. This chain joins TRBV12-5 and TRBJ2-1; TRBD1 agrees at 7 bases. V dropped 4 bases and J dropped 6; count of bases not matched to a gene: 12. Germline assignment: CDR1 LGHNT and CDR2 FRNRAP. The CDR3 totals 16 residues. The CDR3, as DNA: TGTGCTAGTGGTTATGATAACAGGGGAAGAGGCAATGAGCAGTTCTTC. Protein: CASGYDNRGRGNEQFF.

The chain uses TRBV9 and TRBJ1-2; D gene uncertain. Germline CDR1 reads SGDLS; CDR2 reads YYNGEE. The CDR3 is 12 residues long. V lost 0 bases and J lost 4, with 4 bases in between. DNA of the CDR3: TGTGCCAGCAGCGTAGGCAGCTATGGCTACACCTTC. It encodes CASSVGSYGYTF.

Of note for this clone: This specimen includes other DNA sequences encoding the same CDR3. CDR3 DNA sequence: TGTGCCAGCAGCTTAGGGGCGACCACTGAAGCTTTCTTT. This gives the protein CASSLGATTEAFF. The V call is TRBV7-9, the J call TRBJ1-1; no clear D. Germline CDR1 reads SEHNR; CDR2 reads FQNEAQ (reference sequence). The V end was cut by 1 base, the J end by 4 bases, with 7 bases between. The CDR3 runs to 13 residues.

This clone was seen a handful of times. The chain uses TRBV2 and TRBJ2-6, with a tentative D call TRBD1 (6 bases). The CDR3 is made up of 19 amino acids. Germline V gene sequence: CDR1 SNHLY, CDR2 FYNNEI. Deletions cut 5 bases from V and 1 base from J, with 21 bases between. The DNA of the CDR3 is TGTGCCAGCAGTAATCCCCGGGACAAGGAGCTTTCTGGGGCCAACGTCCTGACTTTC. Amino acid sequence: CASSNPRDKELSGANVLTF. The full variable domain, in which reference TRBV2 and TRBJ2-6 provide the parts outside the CDR3, is EPEVTQTPSHQVTQMGQEVILRCVPISNHLYFYWYRQILGQKVEFLVSFYNNEISEKSEIFDDQFSVERPDGSNFTLKIRSTKLEDSAMYFCASSNPRDKELSGANVLTFGAGSRLTVL.

The rearrangement links TRBV10-3 to TRBJ1-5; 9 positions agree with TRBD1. The CDR3 is made up of 15 amino acids. Germline CDR1 reads ENHRY; CDR2 reads SYGVKD. After removal of 4 bases from V and 4 bases from J, the junction contained 5 bases not matched to a gene. DNA for the CDR3: TGTGCCATCAGTGCGCGGACAGGGGATAATCAGCCCCAGCATTTT. This codes for CAISARTGDNQPQHF.

The CDR3 DNA follows: TGTGCCAGCAGATTAAACAGAGCTACTTACTACGAGCAGTACTTC. Its protein is CASRLNRATYYEQYF. V is TRBV6-5 and J is TRBJ2-7; D unclear. The germline V and J ends were trimmed by 6 bases and 3 bases, with 18 bases remaining between them. Germline assignment: CDR1 MNHEY and CDR2 SVGAGI. The CDR3 is made up of 15 amino acids.

The chain combines TRBV2 with TRBJ2-3, with TRBD1 matching over 8 bases. V lost 10 bases and J lost 3; bases outside the gene matches: 9. The germline V gene has CDR1 SNHLY and CDR2 FYNNEI. The CDR3 consists of 14 residues. This CDR3 is CATKRTGMTDTQYF. CDR3 nucleotide sequence: TGTGCCACCAAAAGGACAGGGATGACAGATACGCAGTATTTT.

This sequence joins TRBV2 and TRBJ2-3; D is possibly TRBD2 (5 bases). Germline V gives CDR1 SNHLY, CDR2 FYNNEI. This CDR3 is 16 amino acids long. Trimming took off 2 bases at V and 3 bases at J, with 15 bases between the two ends. The CDR3 region has the DNA TGTGCCAGCAGTGAACTCGACTATGTCTTAACAGATACGCAGTATTTT. Translated: CASSELDYVLTDTQYF.

The CDR3 DNA is TGTGCCAGCAGTGATACAGCCGATAGCAATCAGCCCCAGCATTTT. This translates into CASSDTADSNQPQHF. The chain carries TRBV25-1 and TRBJ1-5; D is ambiguous. The germline CDR1 and CDR2 sequences are MGHDK and SYGVNS. The CDR3 extends over 15 amino acids. V gave up 3 bases and J gave up 0 bases, with 9 bases separating them.

The chain uses TRBV14 and TRBJ2-3; a weak D match, TRBD2 (5 bases). Trimming took off 1 base at V and 8 bases at J, with 19 bases between the two ends. The CDR3 spans 16 residues. Germline loops: CDR1 SGHDN, CDR2 FVKESK. CDR3 sequence (DNA): TGTGCCAGCAGCCAAGGGACCCCCGGCGGGTGGGGTACGCAGTATTTT. Its protein is CASSQGTPGGWGTQYF. Filled out from reference TRBV14 and TRBJ2-3, the complete variable domain reads EAGVTQFPSHSVIEKGQTVTLRCDPISGHDNLYWYRRVMGKEIKFLLHFVKESKQDESGMPNNRFLAERTGGTYSTLKVQPAELEDSGVYFCASSQGTPGGWGTQYFGPGTRLTVL.

Only a few counts were recorded for this clone. V usage is TRBV27 and J usage is TRBJ1-2; no firm D call. CDR3 length: 15 amino acids. V shed 6 bases and J shed 0 bases, with 14 bases lying between them. Looked up from germline, CDR1 is MNHEY and CDR2 is SMNVEV (reference sequence). CDR3 region: CASSPVPLANYGYTF. The CDR3 DNA sequence: TGTGCCAGCAGCCCTGTCCCCCTAGCTAACTATGGCTACACCTTC.

This clone was counted between two and nine times. The CDR3 here is CAWSSDFTGELFF. CDR3 DNA: TGTGCCTGGAGTTCGGACTTCACCGGGGAGCTGTTTTTT. The chain carries TRBV30 and TRBJ2-2, with a tentative D call TRBD2 (5 bases). V shed 2 bases and J shed 4 bases, with 8 bases lying between them. This CDR3 has 13 residues. Germline V gives CDR1 GTSNPN, CDR2 SVGIG (reference sequence).

The chain couples TRBV2 to TRBJ1-2; D unresolved. The CDR3 extends over 12 amino acids. The V end lost 7 bases, the J end lost 7 bases, and 13 bases lay between the germline ends. Germline V gives CDR1 SNHLY, CDR2 FYNNEI. The CDR3 nucleotides are TGTGCCAGCACCGGGGAGAGTCGTGGCTACACCTTC. Translated: CASTGESRGYTF.

The chain is built from TRBV2 and TRBJ2-2, with 7 nucleotides matching TRBD1. Germline CDR1 and CDR2: SNHLY and FYNNEI. This CDR3 has 13 amino acids. Germline trimming cut 8 bases from V and 7 bases from J; bases unmatched to any gene: 7. The CDR3 DNA reads as TGTGCCAGCTCTCGGACAGGCGGCGGGGAGCTGTTTTTT. Amino acids: CASSRTGGGELFF. Looking up the rest from reference TRBV2 and TRBJ2-2 gives the full variable domain: EPEVTQTPSHQVTQMGQEVILRCVPISNHLYFYWYRQILGQKVEFLVSFYNNEISEKSEIFDDQFSVERPDGSNFTLKIRSTKLEDSAMYFCASSRTGGGELFFGEGSRLTVL.

The genes are TRBV9 and TRBJ1-1; a possible D gene is TRBD1 (6 bases). Trimming pared 0 bases from V and 1 base from J, leaving 13 bases between. Germline V lookup: CDR1 SGDLS, CDR2 YYNGEE. The CDR3 has 16 residues. DNA of the CDR3: TGTGCCAGCAGCGTAGCGGGACAAATGGAGAACACTGAAGCTTTCTTT. Its protein product is CASSVAGQMENTEAFF.

V gene TRBV28 combines with J gene TRBJ1-1; 7 nucleotides align to TRBD1. The CDR3 is 13 residues long. Germline V gene lookup returns CDR1 MDHEN and CDR2 SYDVKM. V lost 2 bases and J lost 4; bases outside the gene matches: 1. The CDR3 DNA reads TGTGCCAGCAGTTTACAGGGGGTCACTGAAGCTTTCTTT. This gives the protein CASSLQGVTEAFF.

J is TRBJ2-7 and V is TRBV18, with 9 bases matching TRBD1. This CDR3 has 15 amino acids. After removal of 8 bases from V and 8 bases from J, the junction contained 16 bases not matched to a gene. Germline CDR1 KGHSH, CDR2 LQKENI. This CDR3 is CASRSPGQGGSKQYF. The CDR3 DNA sequence: TGTGCCAGCCGCTCCCCGGGACAGGGCGGTTCTAAGCAGTACTTC.

This sequence joins TRBV19 and TRBJ2-7; 8 bases line up with TRBD2. Unmatched junction bases numbered 9, after V lost 5 bases and J lost 6 bases. This CDR3 contains 14 residues. CDR1 and CDR2 (germline): LNHDA, SQIVND (reference sequence). The CDR3 reads CASSSPGTRGEQYF. The CDR3 DNA reads TGTGCCAGTAGTTCCCCCGGGACTAGAGGCGAGCAGTACTTC.

The chain combines TRBV11-3 with TRBJ2-5; 9 bases match TRBD1. V gave up 4 bases and J gave up 3 bases; unmatched junction bases: 12. Germline CDR1 is SGHNT and CDR2 is YENEEA. CDR3 size: 17 residues. The CDR3 nucleotides read TGTGCCAGCAGCTCGCAGGAGACAGGGGGTATTAAAGAGACCCAGTACTTC. The encoded protein is CASSSQETGGIKETQYF.

This clone was seen only once. The rearrangement joins TRBV14 to TRBJ1-2; no reliable D call. Germline CDR1 and CDR2: SGHDN and FVKESK. The CDR3 length is 15 residues. Deletions cut 1 base from V and 4 bases from J, with 13 bases between. The DNA for the CDR3 is TGTGCCAGCAGCCAAGTTTTGAGAGGGCTCTATGGCTACACCTTC. This sequence encodes CASSQVLRGLYGYTF.

The genes are TRBV5-6 and TRBJ1-6; D is ambiguous. This CDR3 is built from 14 residues. The V end lost 0 bases, the J end lost 6 bases, and 7 bases lay between the germline ends. CDR1 and CDR2 (germline): SGHDT, YYEEEE. The CDR3 loop reads CASSLVSFNSPLHF. CDR3 nucleotides: TGTGCCAGCAGCTTGGTGAGCTTTAATTCACCCCTCCACTTT.

To note about this clone: Sequence at one end of the junction differs from germline and may be a read error. The chain employs TRBV12-5 and TRBJ2-6, with D perhaps matching TRBD1 (6 bases). Germline CDR1 LGHNT, CDR2 FRNRAP. This CDR3 region has 15 residues. CDR3 nucleotide sequence: TGTGCTAGTGGTGTAGGACATGCAGGGGCCAACGGCCTGACTTTC. Protein product: CASGVGHAGANGLTF.

The rearrangement uses TRBV5-4 and TRBJ2-7; perhaps TRBD1 as D (6 bases). The V and J ends lost 4 bases and 4 bases respectively, with 15 bases between them. CDR1 SGHNT and CDR2 YYREEE come from the germline V gene (reference sequence). CDR3 length: 14 residues. CDR3 bases: TGTGCCAGCAGCCAACAGGGAAGGGTATACGAGCAGTACTTC. Protein product: CASSQQGRVYEQYF.